The T cell receptor (beta chain) described here comes from a study of blood T cell repertoires in COVID-19. The overall study: Sample material is recorded as cDNA or gDNA derived from T cells, B-cell-depleted T cells, or PBMCs.

TCRdb's table, derived via immunoSEQ multiplex PCR, lists solely in-frame clones and lacks some. The sample has 150,000 to 200,000 clones; about 79% are singletons. The CDR3 consists of 12 residues. Trimming took off 4 bases at V and 7 bases at J, with 10 bases between the two ends. Germline CDR1 and CDR2: ENHRY and SYGVKD. The material sequenced was peripheral blood. J is TRBJ1-1 and V is TRBV10-3; no clear D gene. The sequence came from a woman aged 70-85 years with acute or convalescent COVID-19. CDR3 in amino acids: CAISGMEDEAFF. Written as DNA, the CDR3 is TGTGCCATCAGTGGGATGGAGGATGAAGCTTTCTTT.